The 30 T cell receptor beta chains reported below all come from one sample, sequenced in a study of T cell changes during pregnancy in multiple sclerosis. The assay was immunoSEQ multiplex PCR, and TCRdb's table has in-frame clones only and misses some. The table records 20,000 to 25,000 clones, roughly 89% of them present only once. The sequencing used CD8+ T cells from peripheral blood mononuclear cells, collected in the first trimester of pregnancy. The origin of the receptors is a female donor with multiple sclerosis, enrolled in a pregnancy study.

The chain couples TRBV5-6 to TRBJ2-3; TRBD1 matches at 7 bases. After removal of 4 bases from V and 4 bases from J, the junction contained 9 bases not matched to a gene. Germline CDR1 and CDR2: SGHDT and YYEEEE. The CDR3 runs 15 residues. DNA of the CDR3: TGTGCCAGCAGCGTCTGGGACAGCAGCCCAGATACGCAGTATTTT. This encodes CASSVWDSSPDTQYF.

V gene TRBV7-9 combines with J gene TRBJ1-2; no definite D call. Trimming took 3 bases from V and 4 from J, leaving 9 bases between them. CDR1 is SEHNR and CDR2 is FQNEAQ in the germline V gene (reference sequence). The CDR3 is 13 amino acids. As DNA, the CDR3 is TGTGCCAGCAGCTTTGCAGCGGTCTATGGCTACACCTTC. The encoded protein is CASSFAAVYGYTF. The full variable domain, with the rest looked up from reference TRBV7-9 and TRBJ1-2, is DTGVSQNPRHKITKRGQNVTFRCDPISEHNRLYWYRQTLGQGPEFLTYFQNEAQLEKSRLLSDRFSAERPKGSFSTLEIQRTEQGDSAMYLCASSFAAVYGYTFGSGTRLTVV.

In its sample, this clone was seen once. The chain joins TRBV5-6 to TRBJ2-2; 9 positions agree with TRBD2. V was clipped by 3 bases and J by 2 bases; unmatched bases: 5. The germline V gene encodes CDR1 SGHDT and CDR2 YYEEEE. The CDR3 contains 16 residues. The CDR3 sequence: CASSWVAGVNTGELFF. DNA of the CDR3: TGTGCCAGCAGCTGGGTAGCGGGAGTTAACACCGGGGAGCTGTTTTTT.

The CDR3 region is CASSPGIGPSYEQYF. CDR3 coding DNA: TGTGCCAGCAGCCCCGGGATAGGGCCTTCCTACGAGCAGTACTTC. V gene TRBV6-5 combines with J gene TRBJ2-7; D perhaps matches TRBD2 (5 bases). CDR3 length: 15 residues. The germline V gene has CDR1 MNHEY and CDR2 SVGAGI. The V and J ends lost 6 bases and 1 base respectively, with 16 bases between them.

This sequence joins TRBV4-3 and TRBJ2-7; D might be TRBD1 (5 bases). The CDR3 is made up of 15 amino acids. V lost 0 bases, J lost 5 bases, and 14 bases lay in between. Germline V gene data show CDR1 as LGHNA and CDR2 as YSLEER. The CDR3 region has the DNA TGCGCCAGCAGCCAAGAAGCCAGGGTGGTCAACGAGCAGTACTTC. Encoded protein: CASSQEARVVNEQYF.

The chain carries TRBV6-4 and TRBJ2-7; the D gene is possibly TRBD1 (6 bases). The CDR3 length is 13 residues. CDR1 is MRHNA, CDR2 SNTAGT, per germline. V lost 6 bases and J 6 bases, leaving 15 bases between the germline ends. The CDR3 nucleotides are TGTGCCAGCAGCCTACAGGGAGAGCTCGAGCAGTACTTC. As protein: CASSLQGELEQYF.

This chain links TRBV11-3 with TRBJ2-2; TRBD1 matches at 7 bases. CDR3 length equals 14 residues. After removal of 5 bases from V and 4 bases from J, the junction contained 4 bases not matched to a gene. The germline gives CDR1 SGHNT, CDR2 YENEEA. The CDR3 nucleotides read TGTGCCAGCAGCATCAACAGGGGCACCGGGGAGCTGTTTTTT. As protein: CASSINRGTGELFF.

The chain couples TRBV29-1 to TRBJ2-7, with 11 bases identical to TRBD2. The germline CDR1 and CDR2 sequences are SQVTM and ANQGSEA. V lost 5 bases and J lost 3; bases outside the gene matches: 3. The CDR3 loop spans 13 amino acids. The CDR3 nucleotides read TGCAGCGTTCTAGCGGGAGGAGTCTACGAGCAGTACTTC. Its translation: CSVLAGGVYEQYF.

The chain joins TRBV27 to TRBJ1-1; maybe TRBD1 (5 bases). V shed 6 bases and J shed 4 bases, with 18 bases lying between them. CDR1 is MNHEY, CDR2 SMNVEV, per germline (reference sequence). There are 15 residues in the CDR3. In nucleotides, the CDR3 is TGTGCCAGCAGGGGCCCCACGGGGGACGGCACTGAAGCTTTCTTT. Translated: CASRGPTGDGTEAFF.

This chain uses TRBV27 with TRBJ2-7; tentative D call: TRBD1 (7 bases). Trimming removed 5 bases at V and 4 bases at J, with 15 bases between. In germline, CDR1 is MNHEY, CDR2 SMNVEV (reference sequence). The CDR3 is 14 residues long. CDR3 region: CASSPHQGGYEQYF. The CDR3, as DNA: TGTGCCAGCAGTCCACATCAGGGGGGATACGAGCAGTACTTC.

This chain uses TRBV27 with TRBJ2-5; 8 bases line up with TRBD2. The CDR3 sequence is 14 residues long. The V and J ends lost 5 bases and 3 bases, in that order; junction bases with no gene match: 5. Germline CDR1 MNHEY, CDR2 SMNVEV (reference sequence). CDR3 DNA sequence: TGTGCCAGCAGTAGCGGGAGTCGGAAAGAGACCCAGTACTTC. Protein product: CASSSGSRKETQYF.

This clone was seen a few times. This rearrangement joins TRBV4-1 to TRBJ1-1, with 8 bases that match TRBD1. Germline CDR1 reads MGHRA; CDR2 reads YSYEKL. The length of the CDR3 is 16 residues. V shed 1 base, J shed 5 bases, and the junction held 9 bases outside the gene matches. CDR3 sequence: CASSQVGQGSWTEAFF. CDR3 coding DNA: TGCGCCAGCAGCCAAGTCGGACAGGGCAGTTGGACTGAAGCTTTCTTT.

The chain recombines TRBV7-9 with TRBJ1-2; a weak D match, TRBD1 (6 bases). The CDR3 runs to 13 residues. Germline V gene sequence: CDR1 SEHNR, CDR2 FQNEAQ (reference sequence). Trimming shortened V by 6 bases and J by 3 bases, and 11 bases separated the two germline ends. The CDR3 spells CASRGAQDYGYTF. Written as DNA, the CDR3 is TGTGCCAGCAGGGGGGCTCAGGACTATGGCTACACCTTC. Full variable domain (outside the CDR3, taken from reference TRBV7-9 and TRBJ1-2): DTGVSQNPRHKITKRGQNVTFRCDPISEHNRLYWYRQTLGQGPEFLTYFQNEAQLEKSRLLSDRFSAERPKGSFSTLEIQRTEQGDSAMYLCASRGAQDYGYTFGSGTRLTVV.

This clone is labeled medium-sized. The J gene is TRBJ1-1, the V gene TRBV6-1; TRBD1 is a possible D gene (6 bases). V was shortened by 7 bases and J by 4 bases, with 16 bases between the two germline ends. The CDR3 has 14 residues. Germline V CDR1 and CDR2: MNHNS, SASEGT. CDR3 protein: CASNRAGEGTEAFF. The CDR3 nucleotides are TGTGCCAGCAATCGGGCAGGGGAGGGCACTGAAGCTTTCTTT.

This chain joins TRBV5-6 and TRBJ2-7; tentative D call: TRBD1 (6 bases). Germline V gene sequence: CDR1 SGHDT, CDR2 YYEEEE. The V gene lost 2 bases and the J gene lost 5 bases, with 20 bases spanning the gap. The CDR3 runs to 16 residues. The chain's CDR3 is CASSFEGGALPDEQYF. The CDR3 DNA follows: TGTGCCAGCAGCTTCGAAGGGGGTGCCCTCCCGGACGAGCAGTACTTC.

This clone has only one observation. The chain combines TRBV13 with TRBJ2-7; TRBD2 aligns across 12 bases. The junction had 10 bases not matched to a gene; V was cut back by 6 bases and J by 4 bases. CDR3 length: 16 amino acids. Germline CDR1 reads PRHDT; CDR2 reads FYEKMQ (reference sequence). The CDR3 region is CASSPRTSGVSYEQYF. DNA of the CDR3: TGTGCCAGCAGTCCGCGGACTAGCGGGGTTAGTTACGAGCAGTACTTC.

This chain connects TRBV4-2 to TRBJ2-1; 11 positions agree with TRBD2. Germline V gene sequence: CDR1 LGHNA, CDR2 YNFKEQ. V was clipped by 0 bases and J by 4 bases; unmatched bases: 2. The CDR3 has 16 amino acids. CDR3 nucleotide sequence: TGTGCCAGCAGCCAAGACGCTAGCGGGAGGTACAATGAGCAGTTCTTC. Translation gives CASSQDASGRYNEQFF.

The chain joins TRBV11-2 to TRBJ1-1; D gene unclear. Trimming stripped 6 bases from V and 5 bases from J, with 19 bases between. This CDR3 region has 15 residues. The germline V gene encodes CDR1 SGHAT and CDR2 FQNNGV. The CDR3 reads CASSFEGQRGTEAFF. The DNA of the CDR3 is TGTGCCAGCAGTTTTGAGGGCCAGCGCGGGACTGAAGCTTTCTTT.

The rearrangement joins TRBV27 to TRBJ2-7; 8 positions match TRBD1. In germline, CDR1 is MNHEY, CDR2 SMNVEV (reference sequence). The J segment lost 3 bases and the V segment lost 5 bases, leaving 6 bases of the junction unmatched. The CDR3 spans 14 residues. CDR3 coding DNA: TGTGCCAGCAGTAACCGGGACAGGATCTACGAGCAGTACTTC. As protein: CASSNRDRIYEQYF.

This clone counts as medium-sized (0.01 to 0.1%). J is TRBJ2-3 and V is TRBV6-4; 7 bases are shared with TRBD1. CDR1 and CDR2 (germline): MRHNA, SNTAGT. V lost 1 base, J lost 4 bases, and 5 bases stayed unmatched. The CDR3 sequence is 15 residues long. The CDR3 DNA reads as TGTGCCAGCAGTGACTTCACAGGGGACGCAGATACGCAGTATTTT. It specifies CASSDFTGDADTQYF.

Here the CDR3 DNA reads TGTGCCAGTAGTACCCGGACTAGCAGCAACAATGAGCAGTTCTTC. It translates to CASSTRTSSNNEQFF. The V gene is TRBV19, the J gene TRBJ2-1; 8 bases are shared with TRBD2. Germline CDR1 and CDR2: LNHDA and SQIVND (reference sequence). With 4 bases clipped from V and 5 bases from J, the junction kept 7 bases outside the gene matches. The CDR3 is made up of 15 amino acids.

The V and J genes are TRBV4-2 and TRBJ2-5, with D maybe TRBD1 (6 bases). The V gene's germline CDR1 is LGHNA and CDR2 YNFKEQ. V was cut by 4 bases and J by 3 bases, with 18 bases left in between. There are 16 residues in the CDR3. CDR3 residues: CASSRGEGGIKETQYF. The CDR3 DNA reads as TGTGCCAGCAGCCGGGGAGAAGGGGGAATAAAAGAGACCCAGTACTTC.

V and J are TRBV19 and TRBJ1-5; 7 bases line up with TRBD1. Trimming took 4 bases from V and 7 from J; bases not matched to a gene: 10. Germline-derived CDR1 and CDR2 are LNHDA and SQIVND (reference sequence). The CDR3 totals 15 residues. CDR3 sequence: CASSTVTGLGQPQHF. CDR3 sequence (DNA): TGTGCCAGTAGTACCGTGACAGGGCTTGGGCAGCCCCAGCATTTT.

This rearrangement joins TRBV28 to TRBJ1-1, with D maybe TRBD1 (5 bases). Germline V gene lookup returns CDR1 MDHEN and CDR2 SYDVKM. This CDR3 has 12 residues. The germline V and J ends were trimmed by 10 bases and 4 bases, with 13 bases remaining between them. CDR3 nucleotide sequence: TGTGCCACGTCGCGGGGGGGCACTGAAGCTTTCTTT. Its protein is CATSRGGTEAFF.

The gene calls are TRBV6-1 and TRBJ2-7; TRBD1 agrees at 7 bases. This CDR3 comprises 14 residues. V shed 7 bases and J 6 bases; nucleotides not matched to a gene: 12. Germline CDR1 is MNHNS and CDR2 is SASEGT. CDR3 nucleotide sequence: TGTGCCAGCACCGTGGACAGGAGCGCGGGCGAGCAGTACTTC. Translating gives CASTVDRSAGEQYF.

The genes are TRBV27 and TRBJ2-7; perhaps TRBD2 as D (6 bases). The ends were cut back, 5 bases at V and 2 bases at J, with 13 bases in the middle. The CDR3 has 14 amino acids. In germline, CDR1 is MNHEY, CDR2 SMNVEV (reference sequence). The CDR3 loop is CASSPPGAPYEQYF. CDR3 DNA sequence: TGTGCCAGCAGTCCTCCGGGAGCACCCTACGAGCAGTACTTC.

This chain links TRBV7-6 with TRBJ1-4; 8 nucleotides align to TRBD1. CDR1 and CDR2 (germline): SGHVS, FNYEAQ. After removal of 0 bases from V and 3 bases from J, the junction contained 6 bases not matched to a gene. The CDR3 sequence is 17 residues long. CDR3 nucleotides: TGTGCCAGCAGCTTAGCGATTTTACAGGGGGCTAATGAAAAACTGTTTTTT. It encodes CASSLAILQGANEKLFF.

The J gene is TRBJ2-7, the V gene TRBV19, with 11 bases aligning to TRBD2. V lost 5 bases, J lost 6 bases, and 6 bases stayed unmatched. The germline V gene has CDR1 LNHDA and CDR2 SQIVND (reference sequence). This CDR3 comprises 14 residues. In nucleotides, the CDR3 is TGTGCCAGTAGTGAGACTAGCGGGATACTCGAGCAGTACTTC. Protein sequence: CASSETSGILEQYF.

Of note for this clone: One junction end disagrees with the germline gene, perhaps due to a read error. The chain joins TRBV20-1 to TRBJ1-2; 10 nucleotides agree with TRBD1. The CDR3 covers 11 residues. Per the germline V gene, CDR1 is DFQATT and CDR2 is SNEGSKA (reference sequence). The CDR3: CSADIRDRGGF. As DNA, the CDR3 is TGCAGTGCTGATATCCGGGACAGGGGTGGCTTC.

CDR3 protein: CASRTGQGVTYGYTF. The DNA for the CDR3 is TGTGCCAGCAGGACAGGACAGGGGGTGACCTATGGCTACACCTTC. This rearrangement joins TRBV27 to TRBJ1-2; 10 bases agree with TRBD1. Germline values: CDR1 MNHEY, CDR2 SMNVEV (reference sequence). The CDR3 runs 15 residues. V lost 6 bases to trimming and J lost 4 bases; unmatched junction nucleotides: 8.